These 20 T cell receptor beta chains came from one sample sequenced in a study of PD-L1 blockade in urothelial cancer. The sample's time point: peripheral blood 6 weeks after treatment start. Sequencing was performed with immunoSEQ multiplex PCR; in TCRdb, only in-frame clones are kept and a portion is missing. The sample lists some 41,000 clones, about 80% occurring once. The sample consisted of PBMCs, taken around atezolizumab (anti-PD-L1) treatment. The receptors were gathered from a man in his fifties or sixties with urothelial cancer.

This sequence joins TRBV19 and TRBJ2-1; D remains unclear. The CDR3 extends over 17 amino acids. Looked up from germline, CDR1 is LNHDA and CDR2 is SQIVND (reference sequence). The V gene lost 1 base and the J gene lost 0 bases, with 13 bases spanning the gap. The CDR3 here is CASSIGQRMSSYNEQFF. The CDR3, as DNA: TGTGCCAGTAGTATAGGGCAGCGAATGAGCTCCTACAATGAGCAGTTCTTC.

V usage is TRBV2 and J usage is TRBJ2-2, with 9 bases that match TRBD1. V dropped 10 bases and J dropped 5; count of bases not matched to a gene: 8. CDR1 and CDR2 from the germline V gene are SNHLY and FYNNEI. CDR3 length: 14 amino acids. CDR3 DNA sequence: TGTGCCATATCCGACAGGGGGGAGACCGGGGAGCTGTTTTTT. Amino acids: CAISDRGETGELFF.

The V call is TRBV4-2, the J call TRBJ2-7; weak D call: TRBD2 (5 bases). Trimming left V 3 bases short and J 6 bases short, with 12 bases between. The CDR3 length is 13 residues. Germline values: CDR1 LGHNA, CDR2 YNFKEQ. The DNA for the CDR3 is TGTGCCAGCAGCCATCCTCGGGAAGTCGAGCAGTACTTC. This translates into CASSHPREVEQYF.

Note on this clone: Compared with germline, one end of the junction differs, possibly owing to a read error. V gene TRBV15 combines with J gene TRBJ1-4, with TRBD1 matching 9 bases. The germline V gene encodes CDR1 LNHNV and CDR2 YYDKDF (reference sequence). The CDR3 has 13 amino acids. CDR3 loop: CATSRDRAGQGLF. In DNA, the CDR3 is TGTGCCACCAGCAGAGATCGAGCCGGACAGGGGCTTTTT.

V gene TRBV2 combines with J gene TRBJ2-3, with 12 bases that match TRBD2. Trimming took 8 bases from V and 3 from J; bases not matched to a gene: 12. Germline V gene sequence: CDR1 SNHLY, CDR2 FYNNEI. This CDR3 region has 17 residues. In DNA form, the CDR3 reads TGTGCCAGCCCCCGTCCTAGCGGGGGGGCCGGTACAGATACGCAGTATTTT. The encoded protein is CASPRPSGGAGTDTQYF.

The gene calls are TRBV11-2 and TRBJ2-2; 11 bases line up with TRBD1. The length of the CDR3 is 16 residues. Trimming removed 6 bases from V and 6 bases from J; junction bases left unmatched: 9. CDR1 is SGHAT and CDR2 is FQNNGV in the germline V gene. CDR3 coding DNA: TGTGCCAGCAGACCTGGACAGGGGGCGAGGCCCGGGGAGCTGTTTTTT. This sequence encodes CASRPGQGARPGELFF.

With respect to this clone: One end of the junction varies from germline; a read error may be responsible. The chain links TRBV6-1 to TRBJ2-1; TRBD1 matches 9 bases. The CDR3 totals 11 residues. CDR1 MNHNS and CDR2 SASEGT come from the germline V gene. The CDR3 nucleotides read TGTGCCAGCAGTGAGGGGACAGGGAAGGTCTTC. It is translated as CASSEGTGKVF.

The chain is built from TRBV5-4 and TRBJ2-5; 13 nucleotides match TRBD2. V lost 4 bases, J lost 2 bases, and 5 bases stayed unmatched. The CDR3 is made up of 16 amino acids. Germline CDR1 is SGHNT and CDR2 is YYREEE (reference sequence). CDR3 sequence reads: CASSLTSGGPQETQYF. CDR3 nucleotides: TGTGCCAGCAGCCTGACTAGCGGGGGGCCGCAAGAGACCCAGTACTTC.

V and J are TRBV2 and TRBJ2-7; D is ambiguous. CDR3 size: 13 residues. Trimming cost V 4 bases and J 4 bases, with 11 bases left between them. From germline, CDR1 is SNHLY and CDR2 FYNNEI. CDR3 in DNA: TGTGCCAGCAGTGCCGCAGAAATGTACGAGCAGTACTTC. It yields the protein CASSAAEMYEQYF.

V and J are TRBV30 and TRBJ1-1, with D tentatively TRBD1 (5 bases). The CDR3 is 11 amino acids. With 3 bases removed from V and 11 bases from J, the gap between germline ends came to 13 bases. Germline values: CDR1 GTSNPN, CDR2 SVGIG (reference sequence). CDR3 DNA: TGTGCCTGGAGACTACGGGGGTGGGCTTTCTTT. Residues: CAWRLRGWAFF. The complete variable domain, with remaining parts taken from reference TRBV30 and TRBJ1-1, reads SQTIHQWPATLVQPVGSPLSLECTVEGTSNPNLYWYRQAAGRGLQLLFYSVGIGQISSEVPQNLSASRPQDRQFILSSKKLLLSDSGFYLCAWRLRGWAFFGQGTRLTVV.

J is TRBJ1-5 and V is TRBV28; D may be TRBD1 (5 bases). There are 15 residues in the CDR3. The V and J ends lost 2 bases and 5 bases respectively, with 13 bases between them. CDR1 MDHEN and CDR2 SYDVKM come from the germline V gene. CDR3: CASSLNLGDHQPQHF. CDR3 sequence (DNA): TGTGCCAGCAGTTTAAACTTAGGGGATCATCAGCCCCAGCATTTT.

The chain joins TRBV6-1 to TRBJ1-4, with 8 bases matching TRBD1. Germline lookup yields CDR1 MNHNS and CDR2 SASEGT. The CDR3 totals 15 residues. V shed 4 bases, J shed 5 bases, and the junction held 6 bases outside the gene matches. CDR3 DNA: TGTGCCAGCAGTGGAGACAGGGGAGGAAATGAAAAACTGTTTTTT. Translated: CASSGDRGGNEKLFF.

The J gene is TRBJ2-1, the V gene TRBV11-3; D is perhaps TRBD1 (6 bases). V lost 5 bases and J lost 0, with 14 bases in between. Germline CDR1 reads SGHNT; CDR2 reads YENEEA. This CDR3 is built from 16 residues. CDR3 region: CASSARQVSSYNEQFF. The CDR3 DNA follows: TGTGCCAGCAGCGCCAGACAGGTTAGCTCCTACAATGAGCAGTTCTTC.

The chain joins TRBV6-6 to TRBJ1-1; D perhaps matches TRBD1 (5 bases). Germline CDR1 and CDR2: MNHNY and SVGAGI (reference sequence). The CDR3 has 15 residues. Trimming took off 6 bases at V and 1 base at J, with 15 bases between the two ends. The CDR3 coding sequence is TGTGCCAGCAGGCGCACCGGGGGGGAGAACACTGAAGCTTTCTTT. This codes for CASRRTGGENTEAFF.

The V and J genes are TRBV28 and TRBJ2-7; no clear D gene. CDR3 size: 15 residues. V was pared by 2 bases and J by 7 bases, with 18 bases between. Germline V gene data show CDR1 as MDHEN and CDR2 as SYDVKM. The CDR3 sequence is CASSLRVPTVREQYF. The CDR3 nucleotides are TGTGCCAGCAGTTTACGGGTGCCAACGGTTCGGGAGCAGTACTTC.

V gene TRBV6-4 combines with J gene TRBJ2-7; tentative D call: TRBD2 (6 bases). Germline-derived CDR1 and CDR2 are MRHNA and SNTAGT. V lost 8 bases, J lost 6 bases, and 17 bases lay in between. The CDR3 is 13 amino acids. The CDR3 loop reads CASASGVGGEQYF. DNA of the CDR3: TGTGCCAGCGCATCGGGCGTGGGGGGCGAGCAGTACTTC.

The V gene is TRBV7-2, the J gene TRBJ2-3, with 11 bases matching TRBD2. Germline V gene data show CDR1 as SGHTA and CDR2 as FQGNSA. The trim removed 2 bases at V and 3 bases at J, leaving 13 bases unmatched. The CDR3 has 19 residues. CDR3 in amino acids: CASSLTRLAGGIRTDTQYF. The CDR3 DNA sequence: TGTGCCAGCAGCTTAACGCGGCTAGCGGGGGGCATAAGGACAGATACGCAGTATTTT.

The chain uses TRBV25-1 and TRBJ1-4; 7 bases line up with TRBD1. CDR1 MGHDK and CDR2 SYGVNS come from the germline V gene. J was trimmed by 2 bases and V by 4 bases; bases with no gene match: 10. CDR3 length: 17 residues. CDR3 sequence reads: CASSADRTGRTNEKLFF. For the CDR3, the DNA is TGTGCCAGCAGTGCGGACAGGACGGGACGGACTAATGAAAAACTGTTTTTT.

This clone turned up a few times. The V call is TRBV7-2, the J call TRBJ2-3; 8 bases line up with TRBD2. Germline assignment: CDR1 SGHTA and CDR2 FQGNSA. The CDR3 runs to 17 residues. The J segment lost 4 bases and the V segment lost 0 bases, leaving 9 bases of the junction unmatched. The CDR3 coding sequence is TGTGCCAGCAGCTTAGCTCCAACTAGTAGCGGGGCAGATACGCAGTATTTT. Translation gives CASSLAPTSSGADTQYF.

The chain couples TRBV5-1 to TRBJ1-4; D unresolved. The CDR3 is 15 residues long. Trimming cost V 0 bases and J 2 bases, with 8 bases left between them. Germline-derived CDR1 and CDR2 are SGHRS and YFSETQ. CDR3 residues: CASSLVSGTNEKLFF. The CDR3 coding sequence is TGCGCCAGCAGCTTGGTCAGTGGCACTAATGAAAAACTGTTTTTT.